This T cell receptor beta chain emerged from a study of cytomegalovirus exposure and HLA in healthy donors. Trimming took off 2 bases at V and 2 bases at J, with 12 bases between the two ends. Germline V gene lookup returns CDR1 GTSNPN and CDR2 SVGIG (reference sequence). This CDR3 has 14 amino acids. Profiled with immunoSEQ multiplex PCR; TCRdb holds only in-frame clones, not every one. The data contain over 70,000 clones, 94% of them singletons. This TCR was recovered from a woman aged 18-29 years in good health and CMV-seronegative. Material for sequencing was PBMCs. The V call is TRBV30, the J call TRBJ1-1; maybe TRBD1 (6 bases). As DNA, the CDR3 is TGTGCCTGGAGTACAGGGACCCAAAACACTGAAGCTTTCTTT. Translation gives CAWSTGTQNTEAFF.